These 17 T cell receptor beta chains came from one sample sequenced in a study of T-cell memory formation after mild COVID-19. TCRdb analysed the 5' RACE reads with MiXCR anew, one entry per CDR3 protein. Here the sample spans approximately 200,000 distinct CDR3 sequences, 16% being singletons. Sequencing was done on a sample of PBMCs or a T cell subset sorted from them (not recorded which). The receptor source for this set is an adult woman who had mild COVID-19 (a few samples of this study predate the infection). Cell type and time point are not known.

V is TRBV12-3 or TRBV12-4 and J is TRBJ2-7; D uncertain. CDR3 length: 14 amino acids. V gave up 4 bases and J gave up 2 bases, with 12 bases separating them. CDR3 protein: CASSYPRVPYEQYF. The DNA for the CDR3 is TGTGCCAGCAGTTATCCCCGGGTCCCCTACGAGCAGTACTTC.

The DNA of the CDR3 is TGTGCCAGCAGCGCCCCAGCGGCCAATGAGCAGTTCTTC. Translation gives CASSAPAANEQFF. The gene calls are TRBV2 and TRBJ2-1; weak D call: TRBD2 (5 bases). The CDR3 covers 13 residues. CDR1 is SNHLY, CDR2 FYNNEI, per germline. The V end lost 6 bases, the J end lost 6 bases, and 12 bases lay between the germline ends.

The chain recombines TRBV12-3 or TRBV12-4 with TRBJ2-2, with a tentative D call TRBD1 (6 bases). V shed 5 bases and J shed 2 bases, with 9 bases lying between them. The CDR3 is made up of 14 amino acids. CDR3 region: CASSQQGNTGELFF. In DNA, the CDR3 is TGTGCCAGCAGTCAACAGGGAAACACCGGGGAGCTGTTTTTT.

This clonotype has only a few counts. This sequence joins TRBV20-1 and TRBJ2-7, with TRBD1 identical over 8 bases. V was pared by 6 bases and J by 0 bases, with 7 bases of the junction left unmatched. CDR3 length: 14 residues. Germline lookup yields CDR1 DFQATT and CDR2 SNEGSKA (reference sequence). CDR3 region: CSARRDRPSYEQYF. The CDR3, as DNA: TGCAGTGCCAGACGGGACAGGCCCTCCTACGAGCAGTACTTC.

This clonotype was counted only a few times. The gene calls are TRBV25-1 and TRBJ1-1; a possible D gene is TRBD1 (6 bases). This CDR3 comprises 13 residues. Germline-derived CDR1 and CDR2 are MGHDK and SYGVNS. V lost 7 bases and J lost 1, with 10 bases in between. CDR3 amino acids: CASTKGGNTEAFF. The CDR3 nucleotides are TGTGCCAGCACAAAAGGGGGGAACACTGAAGCTTTCTTT. Complete variable domain (other parts from reference TRBV25-1 and TRBJ1-1): EADIYQTPRYLVIGTGKKITLECSQTMGHDKMYWYQQDPGMELHLIHYSYGVNSTEKGDLSSESTVSRIRTEHFPLTLESARPSHTSQYLCASTKGGNTEAFFGQGTRLTVV.

The chain uses TRBV19 and TRBJ1-5; a possible D gene is TRBD1 (5 bases). Trimming took 6 bases from V and 6 from J, leaving 15 bases between them. Germline V gene sequence: CDR1 LNHDA, CDR2 SQIVND (reference sequence). The CDR3 spans 14 residues. The CDR3 sequence: CASSGKGSFQPQHF. The CDR3 DNA sequence: TGTGCCAGTAGCGGGAAGGGGAGTTTTCAGCCCCAGCATTTT.

The chain carries TRBV25-1 and TRBJ2-7; D is unclear. Germline V gives CDR1 MGHDK, CDR2 SYGVNS. The CDR3 runs to 15 residues. V was pared by 5 bases and J by 3 bases, with 17 bases between. The CDR3 nucleotides read TGTGCCAGCAGTCCGAGCCAAGGATCCTACTACGAGCAGTACTTC. It is translated as CASSPSQGSYYEQYF.

This clonotype was counted a few times. The chain joins TRBV2 to TRBJ1-2; D call uncertain. Germline V gene sequence: CDR1 SNHLY, CDR2 FYNNEI. V shed 1 base and J shed 4 bases, with 10 bases lying between them. This CDR3 is 14 amino acids long. This chain's CDR3 is CASSEDLRSYGYTF. The CDR3 DNA reads as TGTGCCAGCAGTGAAGATCTCAGGAGCTATGGCTACACCTTC. Combining the CDR3 with reference TRBV2 and TRBJ1-2 gives the whole variable domain EPEVTQTPSHQVTQMGQEVILRCVPISNHLYFYWYRQILGQKVEFLVSFYNNEISEKSEIFDDQFSVERPDGSNFTLKIRSTKLEDSAMYFCASSEDLRSYGYTFGSGTRLTVV.

This clonotype appeared many times. J is TRBJ2-1 and V is TRBV24-1; 10 nucleotides agree with TRBD2. The CDR3 consists of 16 residues. CDR1 is KGHDR, CDR2 SFDVKD, per germline. The V segment lost 2 bases and the J segment 4 bases; nucleotides outside the gene matches: 4. The DNA of the CDR3 is TGTGCCACCAGTGATTCCCTAGCGGGGGAATACAATGAGCAGTTCTTC. As protein: CATSDSLAGEYNEQFF.

The V and J genes are TRBV6-6 and TRBJ2-1, with 8 bases lining up with TRBD2. This CDR3 is 16 amino acids long. V lost 2 bases and J lost 7; bases outside the gene matches: 10. Looked up from germline, CDR1 is MNHNY and CDR2 is SVGAGI (reference sequence). CDR3 protein: CASSYGSGKSKNEQFF. The CDR3 DNA sequence: TGTGCCAGCAGTTACGGTAGCGGGAAATCGAAGAATGAGCAGTTCTTC.

The sample holds a few counts of this clonotype. The chain is built from TRBV30 and TRBJ2-6; D not resolved. CDR3 length: 15 amino acids. Germline V gene sequence: CDR1 GTSNPN, CDR2 SVGIG (reference sequence). V gave up 0 bases and J gave up 0 bases, with 6 bases separating them. CDR3 in DNA: TGTGCCTGGAGTGTACCGCCCTCTGGGGCCAACGTCCTGACTTTC. This encodes CAWSVPPSGANVLTF.

This clonotype was detected only a few times. The V gene is TRBV12-3 or TRBV12-4, the J gene TRBJ2-7; 13 bases line up with TRBD2. V lost 8 bases and J lost 5; bases outside the gene matches: 3. This CDR3 comprises 13 residues. The CDR3 here is CASRLAGGHEQYF. The CDR3 DNA sequence: TGTGCCAGCCGACTAGCGGGGGGCCACGAGCAGTACTTC.

This clonotype turned up a few times. The chain carries TRBV29-1 and TRBJ2-3; 9 positions match TRBD2. Germline assignment: CDR1 SQVTM and CDR2 ANQGSEA. Germline trimming cut 4 bases from V and 0 bases from J; bases unmatched to any gene: 11. This CDR3 comprises 17 residues. This chain's CDR3 is CSVVRISGGFSTDTQYF. In DNA, the CDR3 is TGCAGCGTTGTGCGTATTAGCGGGGGATTTAGCACAGATACGCAGTATTTT.

V and J are TRBV18 and TRBJ2-5; 8 bases fit TRBD1. The germline V gene has CDR1 KGHSH and CDR2 LQKENI. CDR3 size: 14 residues. The J segment lost 6 bases and the V segment lost 3 bases, leaving 6 bases of the junction unmatched. CDR3 sequence: CASSPGQGSKTQYF. CDR3 sequence (DNA): TGTGCCAGCTCACCCGGACAGGGTTCGAAGACCCAGTACTTC.

This clonotype showed up many times. This sequence joins TRBV5-1 and TRBJ2-5; the match to TRBD2 covers 13 bases. Germline V gene lookup returns CDR1 SGHRS and CDR2 YFSETQ. V lost 4 bases, J lost 4 bases, and 10 bases stayed unmatched. The CDR3 runs to 17 residues. The CDR3 coding sequence is TGCGCCAGCAGCCTATGGACTAGCGGGGGTGGAAGAGAGACCCAGTACTTC. Residues: CASSLWTSGGGRETQYF.

The CDR3 loop reads CASSPLGSGRGYNEQFF. The CDR3 region has the DNA TGTGCCAGCAGCCCCCTGGGTAGCGGGAGGGGCTACAATGAGCAGTTCTTC. The chain has TRBV12-3 or TRBV12-4 and TRBJ2-1, with 11 bases aligning to TRBD2. This CDR3 spans 17 amino acids. Trimming at V came to 6 bases and at J to 3 bases, leaving 10 bases not matched to a gene.

This clonotype was observed a handful of times. The chain combines TRBV7-2 with TRBJ2-1; a possible D gene is TRBD1 (7 bases). The CDR3 runs to 16 residues. The ends were cut back, 7 bases at V and 8 bases at J, with 24 bases in the middle. The germline gives CDR1 SGHTA, CDR2 FQGNSA. CDR3 DNA: TGTGCCAGCAATCAGGGGGGCGGTAGAGTGGCTGATGAGCAGTTCTTC. It codes for CASNQGGGRVADEQFF.